These 32 T cell receptor beta chains came from one sample sequenced in a study of blood T cell repertoires in COVID-19. Data came from immunoSEQ multiplex PCR; TCRdb stores just in-frame clones and leaves some out. The sample holds 95,000 to 150,000 clones, around 80% seen once. What was sequenced was peripheral blood. These receptors all come from a man between 60 and 70 years old with active or convalescent COVID-19.

The chain employs TRBV6-5 and TRBJ2-1, with 7 bases identical to TRBD2. V shed 8 bases, J shed 4 bases, and the junction held 11 bases outside the gene matches. Looked up from germline, CDR1 is MNHEY and CDR2 is SVGAGI. The CDR3 loop spans 15 amino acids. CDR3: CASGKGLAGYNEQFF. The CDR3 DNA reads as TGTGCCAGCGGGAAGGGGTTAGCGGGTTACAATGAGCAGTTCTTC.

V and J are TRBV9 and TRBJ1-3; D is perhaps TRBD1 (5 bases). CDR3 size: 16 residues. Trimming cost V 2 bases and J 0 bases, with 12 bases left between them. CDR1 and CDR2 (germline): SGDLS, YYNGEE. The CDR3 protein is CASSVIGERSGNTIYF. The CDR3 region has the DNA TGTGCCAGCAGCGTGATAGGGGAACGCTCTGGAAACACCATATATTTT.

The chain combines TRBV7-2 with TRBJ2-1, with 12 bases fitting TRBD1. The CDR3 consists of 17 residues. Germline values: CDR1 SGHTA, CDR2 FQGNSA. V was pared by 5 bases and J by 8 bases, with 13 bases of the junction left unmatched. CDR3 DNA sequence: TGTGCCAGCAGCCACCGGCTGGGACAGGGGGCGTCCGATGAGCAGTTCTTC. Translating it yields CASSHRLGQGASDEQFF. The complete variable domain, with remaining parts taken from reference TRBV7-2 and TRBJ2-1, reads GAGVSQSPSNKVTEKGKDVELRCDPISGHTALYWYRQSLGQGLEFLIYFQGNSAPDKSGLPSDRFSAERTGGSVSTLTIQRTQQEDSAVYLCASSHRLGQGASDEQFFGPGTRLTVL.

The chain combines TRBV12-3 or TRBV12-4 with TRBJ1-1, with a weak D call TRBD1 (6 bases). Trimming took 5 bases from V and 7 from J, leaving 14 bases between them. The length of the CDR3 is 13 residues. The CDR3 nucleotides read TGTGCCAGCAGTCTCCGGCGACAGGTTGAAGCTTTCTTT. It translates to CASSLRRQVEAFF.

This clone has just a few counts. The rearrangement uses TRBV23-1 and TRBJ1-1, with D perhaps matching TRBD1 (5 bases). TRBV23-1 is an open reading frame, and its role is uncertain. Trimming left V 1 base short and J 5 bases short, with 14 bases between. The CDR3 has 15 residues. The CDR3, as DNA: TGCGCCAGCAGTCAATTCAAGAGTAGGACAACTGAAGCTTTCTTT. Translation: CASSQFKSRTTEAFF.

This rearrangement joins TRBV30 to TRBJ2-7; 7 nucleotides line up with TRBD1. The CDR3 loop spans 16 amino acids. J was trimmed by 2 bases and V by 2 bases; bases with no gene match: 12. Germline-derived CDR1 and CDR2 are GTSNPN and SVGIG (reference sequence). In DNA form, the CDR3 reads TGTGCCTGGAGTCCCCCCGGGACAGCTAAAACCTACGAGCAGTACTTC. Amino acids: CAWSPPGTAKTYEQYF.

The chain uses TRBV27 and TRBJ1-2, with TRBD1 identical over 9 bases. The CDR3 is made up of 14 amino acids. CDR1 and CDR2 (germline): MNHEY, SMNVEV (reference sequence). J gave up 8 bases and V 8 bases, and 12 bases lay outside the gene matches. CDR3 in amino acids: CASRLTGTGSGYTF. Written as DNA, the CDR3 is TGTGCCAGCCGACTTACCGGGACAGGGAGCGGCTACACCTTC.

This sequence joins TRBV7-3 and TRBJ2-3, with D hard to call. The CDR3 runs to 12 residues. V lost 4 bases to trimming and J lost 6 bases, with 8 bases between them. CDR1 and CDR2 (germline): SGHTA, FQGTGA. In DNA, the CDR3 is TGTGCCAGCAGCTCCTACGGGGATACGCAGTATTTT. Residues: CASSSYGDTQYF.

J is TRBJ2-3 and V is TRBV24-1; D is possibly TRBD2 (6 bases). The germline V and J ends were trimmed by 4 bases and 2 bases, with 18 bases remaining between them. Germline V gene data show CDR1 as KGHDR and CDR2 as SFDVKD. CDR3 size: 17 residues. This CDR3 reads CATSDHPGVVDTDTQYF. The CDR3 region has the DNA TGTGCCACCAGTGACCATCCGGGGGTCGTCGACACAGATACGCAGTATTTT.

This chain joins TRBV11-2 and TRBJ2-2, with 11 bases lining up with TRBD1. This CDR3 is built from 16 residues. The junction had 9 bases not matched to a gene; V was cut back by 5 bases and J by 7 bases. The germline V gene has CDR1 SGHAT and CDR2 FQNNGV. The CDR3 region has the DNA TGTGCCAGCAGCCGCGGGACAGGGGGGTGGTACGGGGAGCTGTTTTTT. Its translation is CASSRGTGGWYGELFF.

This clone was seen only once. The chain recombines TRBV6-4 with TRBJ2-3, with 13 bases lining up with TRBD2. The V gene's germline CDR1 is MRHNA and CDR2 SNTAGT. This CDR3 region has 16 residues. V lost 2 bases to trimming and J lost 3 bases; unmatched junction nucleotides: 2. The CDR3 DNA reads TGTGCCAGCAGTGACGGACTAGCGGGAGTTACAGATACGCAGTATTTT. This gives the protein CASSDGLAGVTDTQYF.

This clone appeared a few times. The chain links TRBV27 to TRBJ1-2, with 7 bases lining up with TRBD1. Losses at the gene ends were 2 bases for V and 13 bases for J; bases not matched to a gene: 7. The CDR3 sequence is 12 residues long. Germline loops: CDR1 MNHEY, CDR2 SMNVEV (reference sequence). The CDR3 sequence: CASSLIGQEVTF. CDR3 bases: TGTGCCAGCAGTTTAATAGGACAGGAAGTCACCTTC.

The genes are TRBV6-2 or TRBV6-3 and TRBJ2-3, with TRBD2 identical over 14 bases. In germline, CDR1 is MNHEY, CDR2 SVGEGT. V trimming: 5 bases; J trimming: 6 bases; junction bases outside the gene matches: 10. This CDR3 spans 17 amino acids. CDR3 nucleotide sequence: TGTGCCAGCAGTGCGCACCCCGGGACTAGCGGGAGTGATACGCAGTATTTT. It translates to CASSAHPGTSGSDTQYF.

As regards this clone: A much larger clone lies one base from this, so it may be a read error. The chain couples TRBV6-2 or TRBV6-3 to TRBJ2-7; no clear D. The CDR3 is made up of 11 amino acids. Germline CDR1 is MNHEY and CDR2 is SVGEGT. The germline V and J ends were trimmed by 6 bases and 3 bases, with 6 bases remaining between them. CDR3 sequence: CASSRDYEQYF. DNA for the CDR3: TGTGCCAGCAGCCGCGACTACGAGCAGTACTTC.

The chain uses TRBV6-2 or TRBV6-3 and TRBJ1-5, with 8 nucleotides matching TRBD1. Germline CDR1 and CDR2: MNHEY and SVGEGT. The CDR3 consists of 15 residues. The ends lost 1 base at V and 3 bases at J; junction bases unmatched: 2. CDR3 residues: CASSYYRGTNQPQHF. Here the CDR3 DNA reads TGTGCCAGCAGTTACTACAGGGGGACCAATCAGCCCCAGCATTTT.

This chain uses TRBV7-9 with TRBJ1-2; the D gene is possibly TRBD1 (5 bases). Between the trimmed V and J ends, which lost 1 base and 10 bases, there was a span of 10 bases. Germline CDR1 SEHNR, CDR2 FQNEAQ (reference sequence). This CDR3 region has 12 residues. CDR3 bases: TGTGCCAGCAGCTTAGGGGCGGGGGACTACACCTTC. Its translation is CASSLGAGDYTF.

This clone was detected once. The V gene is TRBV5-3, the J gene TRBJ2-7; D might be TRBD2 (6 bases). TRBV5-3 is recorded as an ORF, its role being uncertain. The CDR3 is made up of 16 amino acids. With 4 bases removed from V and 0 bases from J, the gap between germline ends came to 17 bases. The CDR3 region has the DNA TGTGCCAGAAGCCCACTCGGGACTCCGAGCTCCTACGAGCAGTACTTC. Translating gives CARSPLGTPSSYEQYF.

The chain carries TRBV7-9 and TRBJ2-2; 10 nucleotides line up with TRBD1. The V gene's germline CDR1 is SEHNR and CDR2 FQNEAQ (reference sequence). This CDR3 spans 16 amino acids. The J segment lost 2 bases and the V segment lost 5 bases, leaving 5 bases of the junction unmatched. The CDR3 bases are TGTGCCAGCAGCCTCCGGACAGGGGGAAACACCGGGGAGCTGTTTTTT. Residues: CASSLRTGGNTGELFF.

CDR3 residues: CASSFAASGTTDTQYF. Here the CDR3 DNA reads TGTGCCAGCAGCTTTGCCGCTAGCGGGACCACAGATACGCAGTATTTT. This rearrangement joins TRBV5-5 to TRBJ2-3; 9 bases map to TRBD2. V lost 2 bases and J lost 2; bases outside the gene matches: 6. The length of the CDR3 is 16 residues. Germline CDR1 reads SGHKS; CDR2 reads YYEKEE (reference sequence).

The rearrangement joins TRBV7-2 to TRBJ2-5, with D possibly being TRBD2 (5 bases). Looked up from germline, CDR1 is SGHTA and CDR2 is FQGNSA. Trimming shortened V by 5 bases and J by 4 bases, and 14 bases separated the two germline ends. The CDR3 is 14 amino acids. CDR3 protein: CASSPRTYGETQYF. The DNA of the CDR3 is TGTGCCAGCAGCCCGAGGACTTATGGAGAGACCCAGTACTTC. The full variable domain, its missing parts supplied by reference TRBV7-2 and TRBJ2-5, is GAGVSQSPSNKVTEKGKDVELRCDPISGHTALYWYRQSLGQGLEFLIYFQGNSAPDKSGLPSDRFSAERTGGSVSTLTIQRTQQEDSAVYLCASSPRTYGETQYFGPGTRLLVL.

About this clone: Given a much more abundant clone one base away, this may be a read error. The chain uses TRBV7-9 and TRBJ2-5; the match to TRBD1 covers 7 bases. Germline assignment: CDR1 SEHNR and CDR2 FQNEAQ (reference sequence). This CDR3 has 13 residues. Trimming cost V 4 bases and J 5 bases; bases outside gene matches: 4. The CDR3 DNA sequence: TGTGCCAGCAGCTCGACAGGGTTGGAGACCCAGTACTTC. Its translation: CASSSTGLETQYF. Full variable domain (remainder filled in from reference TRBV7-9 and TRBJ2-5): DTGVSQNPRHKITKRGQNVTFRCDPISEHNRLYWYRQTLGQGPEFLTYFQNEAQLEKSRLLSDRFSAERPKGSFSTLEIQRTEQGDSAMYLCASSSTGLETQYFGPGTRLLVL.

J is TRBJ2-1 and V is TRBV7-2; no definite D call. The CDR3 sequence is 14 residues long. Trimming removed 2 bases at V and 7 bases at J, with 12 bases between. Germline V gives CDR1 SGHTA, CDR2 FQGNSA. Here the CDR3 reads CASSLTVNSNEQFF. CDR3 DNA sequence: TGTGCCAGCAGCTTAACAGTAAACTCAAATGAGCAGTTCTTC.

This clone was seen once. In DNA, the CDR3 is TGTGCCAGCACGAGGGTGGCGGGAGGAAACAATGAGCAGTTCTTC. Amino acids: CASTRVAGGNNEQFF. The chain couples TRBV27 to TRBJ2-1, with 8 bases aligning to TRBD2. CDR1 is MNHEY and CDR2 is SMNVEV in the germline V gene (reference sequence). The CDR3 contains 15 residues. Trimming cost V 7 bases and J 5 bases; bases outside gene matches: 10.

The chain recombines TRBV19 with TRBJ2-7; TRBD2 might be the D (5 bases). The CDR3 is 13 residues long. Germline-derived CDR1 and CDR2 are LNHDA and SQIVND (reference sequence). V was trimmed by 4 bases and J by 4 bases, leaving 11 bases between them. CDR3 nucleotide sequence: TGTGCCAGTAGTAGAGGGTCTCGGTACGAGCAGTACTTC. Encoded protein: CASSRGSRYEQYF. The full variable domain, completed using reference TRBV19 and TRBJ2-7, is DGGITQSPKYLFRKEGQNVTLSCEQNLNHDAMYWYRQDPGQGLRLIYYSQIVNDFQKGDIAEGYSVSREKKESFPLTVTSAQKNPTAFYLCASSRGSRYEQYFGPGTRLTVT.

This chain uses TRBV24-1 with TRBJ2-7; TRBD2 matches 9 bases. V dropped 9 bases and J dropped 5; count of bases not matched to a gene: 22. This CDR3 has 18 amino acids. Germline V lookup: CDR1 KGHDR, CDR2 SFDVKD. CDR3 residues: CATLRPPTSGLSNNEQYF. The CDR3 nucleotides are TGTGCCACCCTTAGGCCCCCTACTAGCGGGTTGAGTAACAACGAGCAGTACTTC.

The J gene is TRBJ2-1, the V gene TRBV19, with TRBD1 matching 9 bases. Germline V lookup: CDR1 LNHDA, CDR2 SQIVND (reference sequence). J lost 5 bases, V lost 3 bases, and 2 bases had no gene match. The CDR3 extends over 14 amino acids. The CDR3 coding sequence is TGTGCCAGTAGTATGCGGGACAGGGACAATGAGCAGTTCTTC. It specifies CASSMRDRDNEQFF.

The chain employs TRBV4-2 and TRBJ2-2; weak D call: TRBD1 (5 bases). This CDR3 region has 14 residues. The V and J ends lost 5 bases and 3 bases respectively, with 10 bases between them. Germline V gene sequence: CDR1 LGHNA, CDR2 YNFKEQ. As DNA, the CDR3 is TGTGCCAGCAGCATAGTAGGGGACACCGGGGAGCTGTTTTTT. Translation gives CASSIVGDTGELFF.

This chain links TRBV28 with TRBJ2-1, with TRBD1 identical over 10 bases. Trimming at V came to 4 bases and at J to 8 bases, leaving 8 bases not matched to a gene. CDR1 MDHEN and CDR2 SYDVKM come from the germline V gene. The CDR3 is made up of 15 amino acids. The CDR3 DNA reads TGTGCCAGCAGTTGGGCCGGCGGGACAGGGGATGAGCAGTTCTTC. Residues: CASSWAGGTGDEQFF.

The chain employs TRBV24-1 and TRBJ2-1; 7 positions agree with TRBD2. CDR1 is KGHDR, CDR2 SFDVKD, per germline. The CDR3 length is 18 residues. Germline trimming cut 4 bases from V and 0 bases from J; bases unmatched to any gene: 11. The CDR3 spells CATSEHSSGMSSYNEQFF. The CDR3, as DNA: TGTGCCACCAGTGAACATTCTAGCGGAATGAGCTCCTACAATGAGCAGTTCTTC.

V usage is TRBV9 and J usage is TRBJ1-2; no firm D call. Trimming pared 0 bases from V and 6 bases from J, leaving 15 bases between. This CDR3 is built from 15 residues. Per the germline V gene, CDR1 is SGDLS and CDR2 is YYNGEE. Written as DNA, the CDR3 is TGTGCCAGCAGCGTAGGAGGCCCCAACCGTAATGGCTACACCTTC. Its protein is CASSVGGPNRNGYTF.

The chain uses TRBV9 and TRBJ2-3; TRBD2 matches 9 bases. Germline V lookup: CDR1 SGDLS, CDR2 YYNGEE. Trimming took 0 bases from V and 2 from J; bases not matched to a gene: 4. The length of the CDR3 is 16 residues. The CDR3 region is CASSVVASGTTDTQYF. CDR3 coding DNA: TGTGCCAGCAGCGTAGTGGCTAGCGGGACCACAGATACGCAGTATTTT.

The V and J genes are TRBV5-1 and TRBJ2-3; D is possibly TRBD2 (5 bases). This CDR3 spans 19 amino acids. Trimming removed 0 bases from V and 4 bases from J, with 24 bases in between. Germline-derived CDR1 and CDR2 are SGHRS and YFSETQ. The CDR3 loop reads CASSLAPPGVRAASDTQYF. CDR3 sequence (DNA): TGCGCCAGCAGCTTGGCCCCCCCCGGGGTGAGGGCGGCCTCAGATACGCAGTATTTT. Full variable domain (missing parts from reference TRBV5-1 and TRBJ2-3): KAGVTQTPRYLIKTRGQQVTLSCSPISGHRSVSWYQQTPGQGLQFLFEYFSETQRNKGNFPGRFSGRQFSNSRSEMNVSTLELGDSALYLCASSLAPPGVRAASDTQYFGPGTRLTVL.